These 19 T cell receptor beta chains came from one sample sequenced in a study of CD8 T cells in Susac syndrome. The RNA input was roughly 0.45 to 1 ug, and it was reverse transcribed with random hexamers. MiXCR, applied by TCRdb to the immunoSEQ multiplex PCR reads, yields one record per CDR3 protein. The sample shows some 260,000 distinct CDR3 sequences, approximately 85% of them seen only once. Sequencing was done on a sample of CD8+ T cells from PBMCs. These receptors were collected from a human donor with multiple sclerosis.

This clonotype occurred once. CDR3 residues: CASSPQGWGSNQPQHF. In nucleotides, the CDR3 is TGTGCCAGCAGCCCACAGGGGTGGGGGAGCAATCAGCCCCAGCATTTT. The chain recombines TRBV7-8 with TRBJ1-5; TRBD1 matches at 7 bases. The CDR3 length is 16 residues. The V segment lost 5 bases and the J segment 1 base; nucleotides outside the gene matches: 8. The germline gives CDR1 SGHVS, CDR2 FQNEAQ.

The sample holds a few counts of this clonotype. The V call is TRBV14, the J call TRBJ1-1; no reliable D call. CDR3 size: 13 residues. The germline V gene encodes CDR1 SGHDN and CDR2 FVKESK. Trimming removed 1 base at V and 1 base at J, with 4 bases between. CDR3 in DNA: TGTGCCAGCAGCCAAGTTGCGAACACTGAAGCTTTCTTT. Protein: CASSQVANTEAFF.

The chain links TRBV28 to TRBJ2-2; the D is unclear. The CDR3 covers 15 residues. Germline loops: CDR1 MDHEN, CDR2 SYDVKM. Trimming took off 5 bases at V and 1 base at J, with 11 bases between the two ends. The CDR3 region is CASSGPRKNTGELFF. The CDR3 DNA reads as TGTGCCAGCAGTGGTCCTCGTAAGAACACCGGGGAGCTGTTTTTT.

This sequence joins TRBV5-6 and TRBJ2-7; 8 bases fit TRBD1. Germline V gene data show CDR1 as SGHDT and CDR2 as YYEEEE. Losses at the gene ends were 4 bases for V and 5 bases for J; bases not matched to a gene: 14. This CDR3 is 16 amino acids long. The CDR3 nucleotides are TGTGCCAGCAGCGGATGGCCGACAGGGGATAACAACGAGCAGTACTTC. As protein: CASSGWPTGDNNEQYF.

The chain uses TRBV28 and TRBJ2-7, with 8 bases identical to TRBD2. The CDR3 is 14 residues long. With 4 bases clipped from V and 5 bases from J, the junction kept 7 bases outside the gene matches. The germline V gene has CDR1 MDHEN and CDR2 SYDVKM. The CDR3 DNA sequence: TGTGCCAGCAGTTCCACTAGCGGAATAGACGAGCAGTACTTC. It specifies CASSSTSGIDEQYF.

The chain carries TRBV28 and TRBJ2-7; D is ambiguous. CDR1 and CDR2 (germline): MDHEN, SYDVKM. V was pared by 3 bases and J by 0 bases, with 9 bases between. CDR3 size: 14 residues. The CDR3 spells CASSFYASSYEQYF. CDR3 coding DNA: TGTGCCAGCAGTTTCTACGCTAGCTCCTACGAGCAGTACTTC.

CDR3 nucleotide sequence: TGTGCCAGCAGTTTGGGCTTATACACTGAAGCTTTCTTT. It is translated as CASSLGLYTEAFF. The chain has TRBV12-3 or TRBV12-4 and TRBJ1-1; D not certain. The V and J ends lost 3 bases and 3 bases respectively, with 8 bases between them. The CDR3 is 13 amino acids.

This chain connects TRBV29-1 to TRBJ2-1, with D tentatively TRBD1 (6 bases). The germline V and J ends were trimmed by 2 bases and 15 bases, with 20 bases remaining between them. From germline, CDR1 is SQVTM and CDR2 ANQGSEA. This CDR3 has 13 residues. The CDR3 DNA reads TGCAGCGTTGAAACGTTACAGGGCCCAATATCGTTCTTC. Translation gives CSVETLQGPISFF.

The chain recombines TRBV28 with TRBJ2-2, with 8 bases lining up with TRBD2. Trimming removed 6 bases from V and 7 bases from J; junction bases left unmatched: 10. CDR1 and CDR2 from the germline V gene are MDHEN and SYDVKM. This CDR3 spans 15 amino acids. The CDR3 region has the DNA TGTGCCAGCAGCCATTTAGCGGGACGGAACGGGGAGCTGTTTTTT. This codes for CASSHLAGRNGELFF.

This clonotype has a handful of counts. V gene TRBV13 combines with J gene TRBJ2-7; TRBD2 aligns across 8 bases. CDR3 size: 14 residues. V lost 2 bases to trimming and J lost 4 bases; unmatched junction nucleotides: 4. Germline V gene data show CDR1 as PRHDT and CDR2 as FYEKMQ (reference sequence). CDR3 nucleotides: TGTGCCAGCAGCTTACCTAGCGGGCCTTACGAGCAGTACTTC. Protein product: CASSLPSGPYEQYF.

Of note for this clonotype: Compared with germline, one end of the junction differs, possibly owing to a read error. CDR3 loop: CSAWERQSSYGQYF. For the CDR3, the DNA is TGCAGTGCATGGGAGAGGCAGAGCTCCTACGGGCAGTACTTC. The chain employs TRBV20-1 and TRBJ2-7; TRBD2 might be the D (5 bases). The CDR3 has 14 residues. Germline values: CDR1 DFQATT, CDR2 SNEGSKA (reference sequence).

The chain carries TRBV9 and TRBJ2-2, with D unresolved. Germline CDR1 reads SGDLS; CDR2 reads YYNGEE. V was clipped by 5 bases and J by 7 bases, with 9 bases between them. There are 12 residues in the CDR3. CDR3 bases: TGTGCCAGCAGTGCCACGGGCGGGGAGCTGTTTTTT. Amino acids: CASSATGGELFF.

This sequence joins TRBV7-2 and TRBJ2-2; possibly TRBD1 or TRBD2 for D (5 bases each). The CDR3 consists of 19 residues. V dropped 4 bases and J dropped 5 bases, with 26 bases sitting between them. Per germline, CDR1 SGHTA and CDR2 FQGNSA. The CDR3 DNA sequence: TGTGCCAGCAGCTCGCCCTTTGCGGCACTCTGGGGGATGACCGGGGAGCTGTTTTTT. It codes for CASSSPFAALWGMTGELFF.

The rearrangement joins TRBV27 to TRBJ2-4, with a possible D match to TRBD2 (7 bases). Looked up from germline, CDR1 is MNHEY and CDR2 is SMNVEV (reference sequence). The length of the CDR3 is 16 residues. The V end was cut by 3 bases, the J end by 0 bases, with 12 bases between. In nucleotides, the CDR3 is TGTGCCAGCAGTTTGATGGGAGGGGGAGCCAAAAACATTCAGTACTTC. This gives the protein CASSLMGGGAKNIQYF.

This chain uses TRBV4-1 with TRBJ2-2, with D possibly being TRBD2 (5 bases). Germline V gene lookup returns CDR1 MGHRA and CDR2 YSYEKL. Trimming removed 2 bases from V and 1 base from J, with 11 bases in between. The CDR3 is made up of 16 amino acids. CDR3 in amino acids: CASSQRGSLNTGELFF. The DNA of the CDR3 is TGCGCCAGCAGCCAAAGAGGGAGCCTGAACACCGGGGAGCTGTTTTTT.

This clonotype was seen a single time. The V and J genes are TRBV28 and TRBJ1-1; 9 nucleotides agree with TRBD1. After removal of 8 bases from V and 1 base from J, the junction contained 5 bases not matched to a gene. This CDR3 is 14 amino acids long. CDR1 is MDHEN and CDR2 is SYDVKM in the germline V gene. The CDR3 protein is CASATGQGNTEAFF. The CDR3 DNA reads TGTGCCAGCGCCACGGGACAGGGGAACACTGAAGCTTTCTTT.

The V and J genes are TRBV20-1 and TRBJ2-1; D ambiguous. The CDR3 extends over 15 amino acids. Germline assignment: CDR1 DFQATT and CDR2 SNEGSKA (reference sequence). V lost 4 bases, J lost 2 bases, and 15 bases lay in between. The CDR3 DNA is TGCAGTGCTACCGTGACGGAATCCCCCTACAATGAGCAGTTCTTC. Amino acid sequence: CSATVTESPYNEQFF.

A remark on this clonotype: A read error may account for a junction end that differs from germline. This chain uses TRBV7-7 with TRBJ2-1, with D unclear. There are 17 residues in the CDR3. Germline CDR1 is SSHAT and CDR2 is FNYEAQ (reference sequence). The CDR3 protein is CASSPFKFANNYNEQFF. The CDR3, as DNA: TGTGCTAGCAGCCCGTTTAAATTTGCTAATAACTACAATGAGCAGTTCTTC. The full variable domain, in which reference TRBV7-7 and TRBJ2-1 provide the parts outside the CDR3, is GAGVSQSPRYKVTKRGQDVTLRCDPISSHATLYWYQQALGQGPEFLTYFNYEAQPDKSGLPSDRFSAERPEGSISTLTIQRTEQRDSAMYRCASSPFKFANNYNEQFFGPGTRLTVL.

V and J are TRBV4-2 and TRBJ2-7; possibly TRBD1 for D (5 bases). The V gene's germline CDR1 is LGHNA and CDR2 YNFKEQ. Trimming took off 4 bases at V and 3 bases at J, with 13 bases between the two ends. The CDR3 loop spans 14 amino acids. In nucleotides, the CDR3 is TGTGCCAGCAGCCTGAGCAGGGAAGGCTACGAGCAGTACTTC. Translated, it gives CASSLSREGYEQYF.